This T cell receptor (beta chain) appears in the sequencing data of a study of blood T cell repertoires in COVID-19. The J segment lost 9 bases and the V segment lost 5 bases, leaving 7 bases of the junction unmatched. Germline V gene lookup returns CDR1 LNHDA and CDR2 SQIVND (reference sequence). This CDR3 is 15 amino acids long. Authors' methods: The authors estimated nucleated cell counts from reference gene primer amplification. Sequencing used immunoSEQ multiplex PCR; TCRdb keeps in-frame clones, though not all of them. The V and J calls and clone size were taken over from that table, and D and trimming were inferred from the DNA. The sample holds around 250,000 clones, approximately 86% seen once. Cohort 3 recovery required two negative PCRs, clearance, or symptom resolution.

The TCR was taken from a woman between 50 and 59 years old who had recovered from COVID-19. The sequenced sample was PBMCs or T cells enriched from blood (not recorded which). V is TRBV19 and J is TRBJ2-1; TRBD2 matches at 13 bases. In DNA form, the CDR3 reads TGTGCCAGTAGTCGGGGACTAGCGGGATTTGGTGAGCAGTTCTTC. It encodes CASSRGLAGFGEQFF.